This TCR beta chain was recovered during a study of technical replicates of blood from a few donors. Some clones are missing from TCRdb's copy, which holds only in-frame ones; the method was immunoSEQ multiplex PCR. The sample carries roughly 72,000 clones, about 96% recorded once. Germline-derived CDR1 and CDR2 are SNHLY and FYNNEI. CDR3 length equals 14 residues. V was trimmed by 4 bases and J by 1 base, leaving 11 bases between them. The material sequenced was T cells isolated from PBMCs. This rearrangement joins TRBV2 to TRBJ2-7; D gene ambiguous. The sequence was collected from a human donor in good health. The chain's CDR3 is CASSGSGRSYEQYF. As DNA, the CDR3 is TGTGCCAGCAGTGGAAGTGGTAGATCCTACGAGCAGTACTTC.